The entry that follows covers one T cell receptor (beta chain) sequence. Enrolled through a virtual design, the participants were between roughly 18 and 95 years of age and came from 24 US areas. The authors' processing: From reference gene primer amplification, estimates of nucleated cell counts were derived. Sequenced by immunoSEQ multiplex PCR; TCRdb stores in-frame clones only, minus some. For V, J and clone size, that table is used; D and trimming come from the DNA. Among approximately 100,000 clones listed, 70% to 90% were seen once. The data originate from a study of blood T cell repertoires in COVID-19. Study at large: The United States, Italy and Spain provided the acute and convalescent COVID-19 samples.

This sequence was found in a woman aged 50 to 60 who had recovered from COVID-19. Sample: PBMCs or T cells enriched from blood (not recorded which).

The CDR3 nucleotides read TGCGCCAGCAGCCAACCAAATTATCCGGGACTAGCGGGCAGTGAGCAGTTCTTC. It is translated as CASSQPNYPGLAGSEQFF. The chain employs TRBV5-1 and TRBJ2-1, with 12 bases matching TRBD2. The CDR3 sequence is 18 residues long. From germline, CDR1 is SGHRS and CDR2 YFSETQ. V gave up 4 bases and J gave up 9 bases; unmatched junction bases: 17.